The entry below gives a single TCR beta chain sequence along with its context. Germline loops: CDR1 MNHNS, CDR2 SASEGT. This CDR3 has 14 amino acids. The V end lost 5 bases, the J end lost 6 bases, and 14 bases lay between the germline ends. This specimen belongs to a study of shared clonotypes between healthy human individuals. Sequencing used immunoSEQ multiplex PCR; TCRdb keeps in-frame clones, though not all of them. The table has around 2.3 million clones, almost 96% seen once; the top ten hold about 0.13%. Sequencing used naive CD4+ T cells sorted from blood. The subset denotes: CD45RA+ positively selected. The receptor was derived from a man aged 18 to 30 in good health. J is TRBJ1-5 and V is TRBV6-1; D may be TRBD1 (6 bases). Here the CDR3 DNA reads TGTGCCAGCAGTTTATCCGGGGGCCCTCAGCCCCAGCATTTT. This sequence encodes CASSLSGGPQPQHF.